This entry lists 21 T cell receptor beta chains sequenced from one sample in a study of blood T cell repertoires in COVID-19. Method: immunoSEQ multiplex PCR; TCRdb's copy keeps in-frame clones and lacks some. This sample has 35,000 to 50,000 clones, with about 90% found just once. Sequencing was carried out using peripheral blood. The receptor source for this set is a woman in her 30s in a cohort sampled during active COVID-19.

The V and J genes are TRBV15 and TRBJ1-1, with 7 bases aligning to TRBD1. The germline V gene has CDR1 LNHNV and CDR2 YYDKDF (reference sequence). The junction had 3 bases not matched to a gene; V was cut back by 7 bases and J by 1 base. The CDR3 runs 13 residues. The CDR3 protein is CATTQGWNTEAFF. The CDR3 DNA reads TGTGCCACCACACAGGGGTGGAACACTGAAGCTTTCTTT. The complete variable domain, with remaining parts taken from reference TRBV15 and TRBJ1-1, reads DAMVIQNPRYQVTQFGKPVTLSCSQTLNHNVMYWYQQKSSQAPKLLFHYYDKDFNNEADTPDNFQSRRPNTSFCFLDIRSPGLGDTAMYLCATTQGWNTEAFFGQGTRLTVV.

This rearrangement joins TRBV7-9 to TRBJ1-2; D not certain. Germline assignment: CDR1 SEHNR and CDR2 FQNEAQ (reference sequence). This CDR3 is 13 amino acids long. The V end was cut by 10 bases, the J end by 4 bases, with 16 bases between. CDR3 region: CATAEVRIYGYTF. The DNA for the CDR3 is TGTGCCACCGCGGAGGTACGGATCTATGGCTACACCTTC.

CDR3 DNA sequence: TGTGCCAGTAGTCCCCGCTGGGGGCAAGGCACCGGGGAGCTGTTTTTT. This codes for CASSPRWGQGTGELFF. The chain has TRBV19 and TRBJ2-2; perhaps TRBD1 as D (6 bases). This CDR3 has 16 amino acids. Germline V gene sequence: CDR1 LNHDA, CDR2 SQIVND (reference sequence). V dropped 5 bases and J dropped 4 bases, with 17 bases sitting between them.

This chain's CDR3 is CASSLKAGGLNGYTF. The CDR3 coding sequence is TGTGCCAGCAGCTTAAAAGCAGGGGGGTTGAATGGCTACACCTTC. The chain has TRBV7-9 and TRBJ1-2, with 7 bases that match TRBD1. The J segment lost 6 bases and the V segment lost 2 bases, leaving 9 bases of the junction unmatched. This CDR3 spans 15 amino acids. Germline V gene lookup returns CDR1 SEHNR and CDR2 FQNEAQ (reference sequence).

This chain connects TRBV5-5 to TRBJ1-1; TRBD1 might be the D (6 bases). V dropped 6 bases and J dropped 1 base, with 19 bases sitting between them. The CDR3 spans 16 residues. Germline V gene data show CDR1 as SGHKS and CDR2 as YYEKEE (reference sequence). CDR3 loop: CASINQPGHQNTEAFF. CDR3 nucleotides: TGTGCCAGCATCAATCAACCGGGACACCAGAACACTGAAGCTTTCTTT.

The CDR3 nucleotides read TGTGCCAGCAGTGCCACAACAGGGGTTTCTAACTATGGCTACACCTTC. Amino acids: CASSATTGVSNYGYTF. The rearrangement uses TRBV6-4 and TRBJ1-2; 7 bases agree with TRBD1. The CDR3 is made up of 16 amino acids. CDR1 and CDR2 (germline): MRHNA, SNTAGT. V was pared by 4 bases and J by 0 bases, with 8 bases of the junction left unmatched.

By proportion, this clone is large (0.1 to 1%). As DNA, the CDR3 is TGTGCCTGGAGTACGGGTGGGTATGAAGCTTTCTTT. It yields the protein CAWSTGGYEAFF. The rearrangement links TRBV30 to TRBJ1-1, with D unclear. V lost 2 bases to trimming and J lost 7 bases, with 11 bases between them. CDR1 is GTSNPN, CDR2 SVGIG, per germline (reference sequence). This CDR3 spans 12 amino acids.

The chain carries TRBV9 and TRBJ2-2; D is unclear. V lost 0 bases and J lost 5, with 8 bases in between. The CDR3 is 14 residues long. Germline loops: CDR1 SGDLS, CDR2 YYNGEE. The CDR3 coding sequence is TGTGCCAGCAGCGTAGGTATCGGGACCGGGGAGCTGTTTTTT. This gives the protein CASSVGIGTGELFF. Together with reference TRBV9 and TRBJ2-2, the CDR3 gives the full variable domain: DSGVTQTPKHLITATGQRVTLRCSPRSGDLSVYWYQQSLDQGLQFLIQYYNGEERAKGNILERFSAQQFPDLHSELNLSSLELGDSALYFCASSVGIGTGELFFGEGSRLTVL.

This rearrangement joins TRBV24-1 to TRBJ2-3; D remains unclear. Germline V gene lookup returns CDR1 KGHDR and CDR2 SFDVKD. V lost 2 bases, J lost 2 bases, and 13 bases lay in between. This CDR3 contains 16 residues. CDR3: CATSDSFSVATDTQYF. DNA for the CDR3: TGTGCCACCAGTGATTCATTCTCAGTTGCCACAGATACGCAGTATTTT.

This chain links TRBV23-1 with TRBJ2-5; 8 bases match TRBD2. TRBV23-1 is classed as an ORF, of uncertain function. With V trimmed by 0 bases and J by 6 bases, 15 bases remained unmatched. This CDR3 has 18 amino acids. Here the CDR3 reads CASSQSRVGGGIGKTQYF. The CDR3 bases are TGCGCCAGCAGTCAATCTCGGGTCGGGGGGGGAATAGGGAAGACCCAGTACTTC.

V is TRBV7-2 and J is TRBJ1-2; 8 nucleotides agree with TRBD1. Germline CDR1 reads SGHTA; CDR2 reads FQGNSA. J gave up 5 bases and V 5 bases, and 4 bases lay outside the gene matches. This CDR3 has 13 amino acids. CDR3 sequence (DNA): TGTGCCAGCAGCCTACAGGGGGAGTATGGCTACACCTTC. It yields the protein CASSLQGEYGYTF. The variable domain in full, completed from reference TRBV7-2 and TRBJ1-2, reads GAGVSQSPSNKVTEKGKDVELRCDPISGHTALYWYRQSLGQGLEFLIYFQGNSAPDKSGLPSDRFSAERTGGSVSTLTIQRTQQEDSAVYLCASSLQGEYGYTFGSGTRLTVV.

This rearrangement joins TRBV5-4 to TRBJ2-1; 7 nucleotides line up with TRBD2. Germline V gene lookup returns CDR1 SGHNT and CDR2 YYREEE (reference sequence). Trimming removed 0 bases from V and 4 bases from J; junction bases left unmatched: 4. The length of the CDR3 is 15 residues. The CDR3 bases are TGTGCCAGCAGCTTGGGAGGACTAGGGTACAATGAGCAGTTCTTC. The encoded protein is CASSLGGLGYNEQFF. The variable domain in full, completed from reference TRBV5-4 and TRBJ2-1, reads ETGVTQSPTHLIKTRGQQVTLRCSSQSGHNTVSWYQQALGQGPQFIFQYYREEENGRGNFPPRFSGLQFPNYSSELNVNALELDDSALYLCASSLGGLGYNEQFFGPGTRLTVL.

A word on this clone: Other DNA sequences from this sample encode an identical CDR3 as well. This chain connects TRBV21-1 to TRBJ1-5; the table assigns TRBD1, which was not confirmed against the DNA. TRBV21-1 represents a pseudogene. The CDR3 loop spans 11 amino acids. The CDR3: CATGPFRPQHF. CDR3 DNA: TGTGCCACAGGCCCATTTCGCCCCCAGCATTTT.

The V call is TRBV28, the J call TRBJ2-7; 7 positions agree with TRBD2. The CDR3 is 11 amino acids. The germline V gene encodes CDR1 MDHEN and CDR2 SYDVKM. V gave up 8 bases and J gave up 6 bases; unmatched junction bases: 4. As DNA, the CDR3 is TGTGCCAGCGGGAGGGTTGGCGAGCAGTACTTC. It yields the protein CASGRVGEQYF. Looking up the rest from reference TRBV28 and TRBJ2-7 gives the full variable domain: DVKVTQSSRYLVKRTGEKVFLECVQDMDHENMFWYRQDPGLGLRLIYFSYDVKMKEKGDIPEGYSVSREKKERFSLILESASTNQTSMYLCASGRVGEQYFGPGTRLTVT.

The chain couples TRBV30 to TRBJ2-7; TRBD2 matches at 7 bases. This CDR3 has 14 residues. Germline assignment: CDR1 GTSNPN and CDR2 SVGIG (reference sequence). The ends lost 8 bases at V and 2 bases at J; junction bases unmatched: 12. CDR3 DNA: TGTGCCGGAACCTCTAGCGGTCTTCCCTACGAGCAGTACTTC. It is translated as CAGTSSGLPYEQYF.

The V call is TRBV19, the J call TRBJ1-1; 8 positions agree with TRBD1. Per germline, CDR1 LNHDA and CDR2 SQIVND (reference sequence). This CDR3 is 15 amino acids long. The trim removed 5 bases at V and 2 bases at J, leaving 7 bases unmatched. Here the CDR3 reads CASSRPGGENTEAFF. The CDR3 nucleotides read TGTGCCAGTAGTCGGCCAGGGGGCGAAAACACTGAAGCTTTCTTT.

The chain uses TRBV4-3 and TRBJ1-1; a possible D gene is TRBD1 (5 bases). Germline V CDR1 and CDR2: LGHNA, YSLEER. Deletions cut 1 base from V and 3 bases from J, with 12 bases between. The CDR3 is 15 residues long. The CDR3 region is CASSQVGGRDTEAFF. DNA for the CDR3: TGCGCCAGCAGCCAAGTGGGGGGTCGGGACACTGAAGCTTTCTTT.

V and J are TRBV28 and TRBJ2-7, with 9 positions matching TRBD2. After removal of 5 bases from V and 6 bases from J, the junction contained 11 bases not matched to a gene. Germline V gene data show CDR1 as MDHEN and CDR2 as SYDVKM. The CDR3 has 15 amino acids. CDR3 protein: CASSPWTSDLSEQYF. The CDR3 DNA reads TGTGCCAGCAGTCCCTGGACTAGCGATCTCTCCGAGCAGTACTTC. Based on the CDR3 plus reference TRBV28 and TRBJ2-7, the full variable domain is DVKVTQSSRYLVKRTGEKVFLECVQDMDHENMFWYRQDPGLGLRLIYFSYDVKMKEKGDIPEGYSVSREKKERFSLILESASTNQTSMYLCASSPWTSDLSEQYFGPGTRLTVT.

The chain combines TRBV28 with TRBJ1-2; D is uncertain. Trimming pared 6 bases from V and 10 bases from J, leaving 27 bases between. Looked up from germline, CDR1 is MDHEN and CDR2 is SYDVKM. The CDR3 spans 16 residues. For the CDR3, the DNA is TGTGCCAGCAGCTTCCTCCCAGTAACAAGAGGGCTAGCCTACACCTTC. Protein product: CASSFLPVTRGLAYTF.

The genes are TRBV4-2 and TRBJ2-1; 8 bases agree with TRBD2. Germline assignment: CDR1 LGHNA and CDR2 YNFKEQ. After removal of 5 bases from V and 8 bases from J, the junction contained 14 bases not matched to a gene. The CDR3 runs 16 residues. DNA of the CDR3: TGTGCCAGCAGCTCCCCCGAGCGGGAGATCGTCGATGAGCAGTTCTTC. It specifies CASSSPEREIVDEQFF.

The CDR3 DNA follows: TGTGCCAGCAGCTTAAACGGTGGGTCTAGCGGGGCAGAGCAGTACTTC. Translation: CASSLNGGSSGAEQYF. The V and J genes are TRBV11-2 and TRBJ2-7, with TRBD2 matching 9 bases. J lost 7 bases, V lost 2 bases, and 12 bases had no gene match. Germline V gene sequence: CDR1 SGHAT, CDR2 FQNNGV. This CDR3 has 16 amino acids.